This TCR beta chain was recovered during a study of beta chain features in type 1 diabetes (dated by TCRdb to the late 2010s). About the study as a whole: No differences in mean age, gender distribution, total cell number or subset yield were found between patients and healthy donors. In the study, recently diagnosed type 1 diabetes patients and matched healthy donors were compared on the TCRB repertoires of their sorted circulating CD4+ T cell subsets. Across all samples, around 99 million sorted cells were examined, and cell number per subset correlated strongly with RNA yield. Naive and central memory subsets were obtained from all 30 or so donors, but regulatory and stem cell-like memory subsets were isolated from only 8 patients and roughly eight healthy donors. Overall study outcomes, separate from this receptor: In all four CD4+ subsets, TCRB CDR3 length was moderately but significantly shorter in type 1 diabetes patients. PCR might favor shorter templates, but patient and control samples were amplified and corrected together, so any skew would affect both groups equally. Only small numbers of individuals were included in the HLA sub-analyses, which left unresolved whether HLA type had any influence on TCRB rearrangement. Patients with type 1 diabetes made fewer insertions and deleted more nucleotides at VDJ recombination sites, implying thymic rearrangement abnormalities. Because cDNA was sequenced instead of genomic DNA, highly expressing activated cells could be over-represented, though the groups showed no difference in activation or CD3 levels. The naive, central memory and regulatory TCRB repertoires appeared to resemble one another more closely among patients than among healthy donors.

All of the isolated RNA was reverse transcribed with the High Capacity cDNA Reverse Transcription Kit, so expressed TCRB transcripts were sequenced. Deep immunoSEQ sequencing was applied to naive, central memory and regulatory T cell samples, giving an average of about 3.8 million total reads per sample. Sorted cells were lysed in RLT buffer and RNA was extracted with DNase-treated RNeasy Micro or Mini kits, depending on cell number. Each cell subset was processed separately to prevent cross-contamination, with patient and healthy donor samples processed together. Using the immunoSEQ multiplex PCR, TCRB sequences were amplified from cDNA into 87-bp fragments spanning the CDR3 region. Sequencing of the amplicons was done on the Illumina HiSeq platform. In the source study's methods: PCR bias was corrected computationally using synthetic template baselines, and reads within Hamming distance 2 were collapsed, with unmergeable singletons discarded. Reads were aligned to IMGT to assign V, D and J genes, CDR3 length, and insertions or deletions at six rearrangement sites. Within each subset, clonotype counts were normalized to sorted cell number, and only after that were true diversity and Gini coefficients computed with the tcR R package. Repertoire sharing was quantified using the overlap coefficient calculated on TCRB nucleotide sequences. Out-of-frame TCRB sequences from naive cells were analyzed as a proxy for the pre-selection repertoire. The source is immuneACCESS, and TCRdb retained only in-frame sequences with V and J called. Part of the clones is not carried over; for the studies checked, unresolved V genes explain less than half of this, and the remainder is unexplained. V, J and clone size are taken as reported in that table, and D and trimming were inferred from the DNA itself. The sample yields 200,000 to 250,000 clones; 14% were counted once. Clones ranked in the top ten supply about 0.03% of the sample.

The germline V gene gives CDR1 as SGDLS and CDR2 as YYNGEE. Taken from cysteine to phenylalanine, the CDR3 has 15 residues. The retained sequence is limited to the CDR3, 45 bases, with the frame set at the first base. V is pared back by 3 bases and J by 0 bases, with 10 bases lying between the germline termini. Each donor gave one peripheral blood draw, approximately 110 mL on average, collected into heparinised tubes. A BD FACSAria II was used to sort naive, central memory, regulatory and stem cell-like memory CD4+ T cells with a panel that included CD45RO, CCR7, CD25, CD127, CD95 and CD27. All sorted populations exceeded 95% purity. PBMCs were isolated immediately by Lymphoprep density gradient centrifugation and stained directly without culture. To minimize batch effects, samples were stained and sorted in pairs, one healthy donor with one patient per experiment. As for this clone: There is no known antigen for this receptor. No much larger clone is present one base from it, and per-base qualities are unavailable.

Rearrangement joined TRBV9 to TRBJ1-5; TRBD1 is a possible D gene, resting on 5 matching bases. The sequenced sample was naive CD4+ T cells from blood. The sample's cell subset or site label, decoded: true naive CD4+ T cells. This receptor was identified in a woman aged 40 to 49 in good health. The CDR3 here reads CASSAGGISNQPQHF. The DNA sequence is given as TGTGCCAGCAGCGCCGGGGGGATTAGCAATCAGCCCCAGCATTTT.